The TCR beta chain under discussion was sequenced for a study of T cells in Graves' hyperthyroidism and ophthalmopathy. RNA transcripts gave rise to amplified TCR beta CDR3 regions. TCR CDR3 underwent first-round RT-PCR with the HTBI primer set. A single record per CDR3 protein comes from TCRdb applying MiXCR to the multiplex PCR reads. This table has 700,000 or so distinct CDR3 sequences, less than 20% appearing once. The germline CDR1 and CDR2 sequences are LNHDA and SQIVND (reference sequence). The germline V and J ends were trimmed by 1 base and 1 base, with 8 bases remaining between them. This CDR3 is 15 amino acids long.

Sequencing input: blood. This chain joins TRBV19 and TRBJ2-1; weak D call: TRBD2 (6 bases). The clonotype originates from a man aged 18 to 29 with Graves' hyperthyroidism. The CDR3, as DNA: TGTGCCAGTAGTATAGGGAGGGAGTCCTACAATGAGCAGTTCTTC. Translated: CASSIGRESYNEQFF.